Shown below are 21 T cell receptor beta chains from a single sample sequenced in a study of blood T cells in healthy people across ages. Primed by a sample-barcoded 5' primer and a J-beta primer mix, a second PCR proceeded for about 6 to 11 cycles. TCRdb passed the 5' RACE reads through MiXCR, listing each CDR3 protein once. The top ten hold around an eighth of the sample, which has 850,000 to 1,000,000 distinct CDR3 sequences, 40% to 60% seen once. The material sequenced was blood. The receptors derive from a man younger than 40 in good health.

This chain connects TRBV29-1 to TRBJ2-6, with no clear D. Trimming shortened V by 4 bases and J by 2 bases, and 6 bases separated the two germline ends. This CDR3 is built from 13 residues. Germline CDR1 reads SQVTM; CDR2 reads ANQGSEA. In DNA form, the CDR3 reads TGCAGCGTTGCTAAGCCTGGGGCCAACGTCCTGACTTTC. The encoded protein is CSVAKPGANVLTF.

This clonotype was picked up a small number of times. V usage is TRBV14 and J usage is TRBJ1-5; D possibly corresponds to TRBD1 (5 bases). Trimming shortened V by 5 bases and J by 6 bases, and 11 bases separated the two germline ends. The CDR3 totals 13 residues. The germline V gene has CDR1 SGHDN and CDR2 FVKESK. CDR3 loop: CASSKGGVQPQHF. The DNA for the CDR3 is TGTGCCAGCAGCAAGGGAGGGGTTCAGCCCCAGCATTTT.

This clonotype was observed a few times. The V call is TRBV5-1, the J call TRBJ1-2; no clear D gene. Germline V gene lookup returns CDR1 SGHRS and CDR2 YFSETQ. The CDR3 totals 14 residues. The V end was cut by 0 bases, the J end by 4 bases, with 10 bases between. The CDR3 region has the DNA TGCGCCAGCAGCTTGGCTTGGCAGGTCTATGGCTACACCTTC. Its protein product is CASSLAWQVYGYTF.

In this sample, this clonotype turned up a few times. The rearrangement joins TRBV27 to TRBJ2-1; D not certain. The CDR3 totals 13 residues. Germline V lookup: CDR1 MNHEY, CDR2 SMNVEV (reference sequence). Deletions cut 8 bases from V and 9 bases from J, with 17 bases between. CDR3 loop: CASSQQRVGEQFF. CDR3 bases: TGTGCCAGCTCCCAACAAAGGGTGGGTGAGCAGTTCTTC.

This clonotype was seen many times. The rearrangement joins TRBV4-3 to TRBJ1-4; TRBD1 aligns across 7 bases. Trimming at V came to 9 bases and at J to 7 bases, leaving 14 bases not matched to a gene. Germline V lookup: CDR1 LGHNA, CDR2 YSLEER. CDR3 length: 15 residues. CDR3 sequence: CASRGGDRESEKLFF. For the CDR3, the DNA is TGCGCCAGTCGAGGGGGTGACAGGGAAAGTGAAAAACTGTTTTTT.

The chain recombines TRBV4-1 with TRBJ2-5; TRBD2 might be the D (6 bases). The CDR3 is 15 amino acids. V gave up 5 bases and J gave up 5 bases, with 18 bases separating them. Per germline, CDR1 MGHRA and CDR2 YSYEKL. The CDR3 loop is CASSSAGSRGETQYF. The CDR3 DNA reads as TGCGCCAGCAGCAGTGCGGGGAGTCGTGGTGAGACCCAGTACTTC.

This clonotype turned up a few times. The chain has TRBV20-1 and TRBJ1-2, with a tentative D call TRBD1 (6 bases). Germline V gene data show CDR1 as DFQATT and CDR2 as SNEGSKA (reference sequence). This CDR3 is 12 amino acids long. V gave up 3 bases and J gave up 6 bases, with 11 bases separating them. For the CDR3, the DNA is TGCAGTGCTAGTGCGGGGGCCGATGGCTACACCTTC. Its translation: CSASAGADGYTF.

The chain combines TRBV7-9 with TRBJ2-5; weak D call: TRBD2 (6 bases). CDR1 is SEHNR and CDR2 is FQNEAQ in the germline V gene (reference sequence). This CDR3 comprises 15 residues. V lost 0 bases, J lost 5 bases, and 13 bases lay in between. CDR3 in amino acids: CASSLAGGYVETQYF. The CDR3 nucleotides read TGTGCCAGCAGCTTAGCTGGGGGGTATGTGGAGACCCAGTACTTC. Full variable domain (outside the CDR3, taken from reference TRBV7-9 and TRBJ2-5): DTGVSQNPRHKITKRGQNVTFRCDPISEHNRLYWYRQTLGQGPEFLTYFQNEAQLEKSRLLSDRFSAERPKGSFSTLEIQRTEQGDSAMYLCASSLAGGYVETQYFGPGTRLLVL.

The chain couples TRBV6-2 or TRBV6-3 to TRBJ2-3, with D possibly TRBD1 on 6 matching bases. The CDR3 length is 13 residues. Trimming pared 9 bases from V and 3 bases from J, leaving 13 bases between. The germline CDR1 and CDR2 sequences are MNHEY and SVGEGT. This CDR3 reads CASTGLVTDTQYF. In DNA form, the CDR3 reads TGTGCCAGTACAGGGTTGGTGACAGATACGCAGTATTTT.

This clonotype was seen a handful of times. V is TRBV20-1 and J is TRBJ2-7; possible D gene TRBD2, 6 bases. V shed 0 bases and J shed 4 bases, with 10 bases lying between them. This CDR3 is 13 amino acids long. Germline V gene lookup returns CDR1 DFQATT and CDR2 SNEGSKA (reference sequence). CDR3 bases: TGCAGTGCTAGAGAATGGGGGAGGTACGAGCAGTACTTC. It yields the protein CSAREWGRYEQYF.

The gene calls are TRBV27 and TRBJ2-7, with D maybe TRBD1 (5 bases). Trimming removed 6 bases at V and 3 bases at J, with 24 bases between. The CDR3 runs 17 residues. CDR1 and CDR2 (germline): MNHEY, SMNVEV (reference sequence). The CDR3, as DNA: TGTGCCAGCAGAGACAGTAGACAGACCAGACGCATCTACGAGCAGTACTTC. As protein: CASRDSRQTRRIYEQYF.

V and J are TRBV7-9 and TRBJ2-3; D perhaps matches TRBD2 (6 bases). Germline lookup yields CDR1 SEHNR and CDR2 FQNEAQ (reference sequence). The CDR3 loop spans 16 amino acids. The V end was cut by 5 bases, the J end by 2 bases, with 17 bases between. DNA of the CDR3: TGTGCCAGCAGCCCTCTGTCGGGGCGGGACACAGATACGCAGTATTTT. Its translation is CASSPLSGRDTDTQYF.

The chain couples TRBV7-9 to TRBJ1-4; 9 nucleotides agree with TRBD1. Germline CDR1 is SEHNR and CDR2 is FQNEAQ (reference sequence). V shed 5 bases, J shed 8 bases, and the junction held 6 bases outside the gene matches. CDR3 length: 14 amino acids. The CDR3: CASSARQGGEKLFF. CDR3 in DNA: TGTGCCAGCAGCGCACGACAGGGGGGCGAAAAACTGTTTTTT. Using reference TRBV7-9 and TRBJ1-4 for the parts outside the CDR3, the full variable domain is DTGVSQNPRHKITKRGQNVTFRCDPISEHNRLYWYRQTLGQGPEFLTYFQNEAQLEKSRLLSDRFSAERPKGSFSTLEIQRTEQGDSAMYLCASSARQGGEKLFFGSGTQLSVL.

This clonotype was observed a handful of times. The gene calls are TRBV9 and TRBJ2-5; 11 nucleotides match TRBD2. J gave up 1 base and V 3 bases, and 5 bases lay outside the gene matches. The CDR3 runs to 16 residues. CDR1 SGDLS and CDR2 YYNGEE come from the germline V gene. CDR3 amino acids: CASSDPGTSGQETQYF. The CDR3 nucleotides are TGTGCCAGCAGCGACCCCGGGACTAGCGGCCAAGAGACCCAGTACTTC.

This chain joins TRBV27 and TRBJ2-7; 13 nucleotides match TRBD2. With 6 bases clipped from V and 2 bases from J, the junction kept 10 bases outside the gene matches. CDR3 length: 17 amino acids. Per the germline V gene, CDR1 is MNHEY and CDR2 is SMNVEV (reference sequence). The CDR3 DNA follows: TGTGCCAGCAGAAGAGGGACTAGCGGGACTAGCACCTACGAGCAGTACTTC. It specifies CASRRGTSGTSTYEQYF.

The CDR3 is CASSKGTGYTDTQYF. The CDR3 DNA follows: TGTGCCAGCAGCAAGGGGACAGGGTACACAGATACGCAGTATTTT. V and J are TRBV7-3 and TRBJ2-3, with 9 bases that match TRBD1. The CDR3 totals 15 residues. The germline V gene encodes CDR1 SGHTA and CDR2 FQGTGA. Trimming removed 5 bases from V and 2 bases from J; junction bases left unmatched: 5.

In the case of this clonotype: This may arise from a read error, as a much more abundant clone is one base away. The chain couples TRBV4-1 to TRBJ2-5, with TRBD1 matching 9 bases. Per the germline V gene, CDR1 is MGHRA and CDR2 is YSYEKL. The CDR3 sequence is 16 residues long. V shed 4 bases and J 11 bases; nucleotides not matched to a gene: 17. The CDR3 bases are TGCGCCAGCAGCCCCCATTGGGGACAGGGCGTAGATGAGCAGTACTTC. This gives the protein CASSPHWGQGVDEQYF.

This clonotype was counted many times. With a much larger clone just one base away, this may be a read error. This chain joins TRBV20-1 and TRBJ1-2; unclear D gene. The CDR3 contains 14 residues. V lost 0 bases and J 4 bases, leaving 12 bases between the germline ends. Germline V gene sequence: CDR1 DFQATT, CDR2 SNEGSKA (reference sequence). The CDR3 nucleotides read TGCAGTGCTAGAGATCGGTCGTTTAGCTATGGCTACACCTTC. Its translation: CSARDRSFSYGYTF.

V gene TRBV10-3 combines with J gene TRBJ2-5, with D perhaps matching TRBD2 (7 bases). The last part of the DNA fits TRBJ2-7 better; the J call may be wrong. The CDR3 has 15 amino acids. Germline V gives CDR1 ENHRY, CDR2 SYGVKD. CDR3 sequence: CAISREPQGGLEQYF. The CDR3 region has the DNA TGTGCCATCAGCCGGGAGCCACAGGGAGGGCTCGAGCAGTACTTC.

The V call is TRBV24-1, the J call TRBJ2-7; D might be TRBD1 or TRBD2, each matching 5 bases. Trimming cost V 4 bases and J 6 bases, with 15 bases left between them. The CDR3 is 14 amino acids. Germline V lookup: CDR1 KGHDR, CDR2 SFDVKD. CDR3 sequence: CATSDTPGGGEQYF. In DNA form, the CDR3 reads TGTGCCACCAGTGACACCCCTGGGGGTGGCGAGCAGTACTTC.

The rearrangement links TRBV2 to TRBJ1-2; D gene uncertain. Germline loops: CDR1 SNHLY, CDR2 FYNNEI. Trimming removed 2 bases from V and 4 bases from J, with 17 bases in between. The CDR3 sequence is 16 residues long. CDR3 sequence: CASSEIGGSHSYGYTF. The CDR3 nucleotides read TGTGCCAGCAGTGAAATTGGCGGGTCCCACTCCTATGGCTACACCTTC.